A single sample is the source of the 7 T cell receptor beta chains below, sequenced in a study of early T cells in non-severe SARS-CoV-2 infection. TCRdb reanalysed the 5' RACE reads using MiXCR and keeps one entry per CDR3 protein. Among under 60,000 distinct CDR3 sequences, 8% were seen once, and the ten largest hold 8.5% to 10%. Sequencing was carried out using whole blood. Source of these receptors: an adult who was a healthcare worker with PCR-confirmed SARS-CoV-2 infection or an uninfected control (not recorded which).

This clonotype was detected only a few times. CDR3 sequence (DNA): TGTGCCAGCAGCGTTGGGGTCCTCGGAACTGAAGCTTTCTTT. Residues: CASSVGVLGTEAFF. The chain joins TRBV9 to TRBJ1-1, with D uncertain. Germline CDR1 reads SGDLS; CDR2 reads YYNGEE. Trimming left V 2 bases short and J 5 bases short, with 13 bases between. The CDR3 runs to 14 residues.

This clonotype was seen many times. The rearrangement uses TRBV7-6 and TRBJ1-1; 7 bases agree with TRBD1. V dropped 6 bases and J dropped 2; count of bases not matched to a gene: 3. The germline V gene has CDR1 SGHVS and CDR2 FNYEAQ. The CDR3 covers 13 residues. The chain's CDR3 is CASRTGENTEAFF. The CDR3 region has the DNA TGTGCCAGCAGAACAGGGGAAAACACTGAAGCTTTCTTT.

CDR3 bases: TGCGCCAGCAGCTTGGGAAATCTGAACACTGAAGCTTTCTTT. As protein: CASSLGNLNTEAFF. V and J are TRBV5-1 and TRBJ1-1, with D hard to call. Trimming left V 0 bases short and J 0 bases short, with 6 bases between. The length of the CDR3 is 14 residues. Germline values: CDR1 SGHRS, CDR2 YFSETQ.

This clonotype showed up many times. The genes are TRBV24-1 and TRBJ2-1; D is unclear. This CDR3 is 14 amino acids long. V shed 5 bases and J shed 5 bases, with 12 bases lying between them. Germline lookup yields CDR1 KGHDR and CDR2 SFDVKD. The CDR3 is CATSAAGLNNEQFF. The CDR3 coding sequence is TGTGCCACCAGTGCGGCAGGCCTCAACAATGAGCAGTTCTTC.

The V and J genes are TRBV3-1 and TRBJ2-1; D assignment may be TRBD1 or TRBD2 (5 bases each). V was shortened by 3 bases and J by 8 bases, with 17 bases between the two germline ends. From germline, CDR1 is LGHDT and CDR2 YNNKEL (reference sequence). The CDR3 runs to 15 residues. CDR3 region: CASSQGDRFLDEQFF. DNA of the CDR3: TGTGCCAGCAGCCAGGGGGATAGGTTCTTAGATGAGCAGTTCTTC.

This clonotype was found many times. This sequence joins TRBV7-2 and TRBJ2-5; TRBD2 is a possible D gene (6 bases). V dropped 7 bases and J dropped 2 bases, with 11 bases sitting between them. This CDR3 comprises 13 residues. Germline V lookup: CDR1 SGHTA, CDR2 FQGNSA. This CDR3 reads CASNRRGQETQYF. The CDR3 DNA is TGTGCCAGCAATAGGCGGGGACAAGAGACCCAGTACTTC.

Ten or more counts support this clonotype. The CDR3 protein is CASSLFLGDRANEQFF. The DNA for the CDR3 is TGTGCCAGCAGCTTATTTTTAGGGGACAGGGCAAATGAGCAGTTCTTC. V and J are TRBV7-9 and TRBJ2-1; 9 bases are a match to TRBD1. This CDR3 contains 16 residues. J was trimmed by 7 bases and V by 2 bases; bases with no gene match: 9. Looked up from germline, CDR1 is SEHNR and CDR2 is FQNEAQ (reference sequence).